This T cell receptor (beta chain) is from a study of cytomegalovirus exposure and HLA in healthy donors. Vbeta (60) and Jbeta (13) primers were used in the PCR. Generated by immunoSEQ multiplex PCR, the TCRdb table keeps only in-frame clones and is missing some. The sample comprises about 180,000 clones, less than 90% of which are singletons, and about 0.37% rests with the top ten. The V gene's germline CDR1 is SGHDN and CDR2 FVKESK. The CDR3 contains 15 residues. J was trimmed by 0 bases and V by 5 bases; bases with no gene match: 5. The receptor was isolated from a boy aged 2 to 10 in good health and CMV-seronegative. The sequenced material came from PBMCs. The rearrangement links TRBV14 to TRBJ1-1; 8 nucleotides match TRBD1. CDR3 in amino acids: CASSSRTGLNTEAFF. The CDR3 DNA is TGTGCCAGCAGCTCTCGGACAGGGCTGAACACTGAAGCTTTCTTT.